A selection of T cell receptor beta chains follows, all from one sample in a study of blood T cell repertoires in COVID-19. Sequencing was performed with immunoSEQ multiplex PCR; in TCRdb, only in-frame clones are kept and a portion is missing. Among 110,000 to 150,000 clones listed, about 84% were seen once. Sequenced input: peripheral blood. The receptors originated from a woman between 45 and 65 years old with acute or convalescent COVID-19. Each CDR3 is given with its conserved first and last residue. D genes are given only for firm matches. Rows may omit the clone size; those that give it use once, few, many or a size class.

>TRBV6-5|NA|TRBD1|TRBJ1-5|15
CASRLGTGLDQPQHF
TGTGCCAGCAGGTTGGGGACAGGACTAGATCAGCCCCAGCATTTT
>TRBV3-1/TRBV3-2|NA|NA|TRBJ2-7|12
CASSGSSYEQYF
TGTGCCAGCAGCGGCAGCTCCTACGAGCAGTACTTC
>TRBV19|NA|NA|TRBJ1-5|13
CASKGGVNQPQHF
TGTGCCAGCAAGGGGGGGGTCAATCAGCCCCAGCATTTT
>TRBV7-9|NA|NA|TRBJ1-3|11
CASSQSVTIYF
TGTGCCAGCAGCCAGTCAGTCACCATATATTTT
>TRBV9|NA|NA|TRBJ1-1|12
CASSVGEGKAFF
TGTGCCAGCAGCGTAGGGGAGGGGAAGGCTTTCTTT
>TRBV24-1|NA|NA|TRBJ2-2|12
CATEQGDGELFF
TGTGCCACTGAACAAGGGGACGGGGAGCTGTTTTTT
>TRBV2|NA|NA|TRBJ1-3|15
CASSVGLLPGNTIYF
TGTGCCAGCAGTGTTGGACTTCTGCCTGGAAACACCATATATTTT
>TRBV9|once|NA|TRBJ1-3|15
CASSAGGLTGNTIYF
TGTGCCAGCAGCGCCGGAGGGCTCACTGGAAACACCATATATTTT
>TRBV9|NA|TRBD2|TRBJ2-5|16
CASSVGGGAVGETQYF
TGTGCCAGCAGCGTTGGCGGGGGGGCGGTAGGGGAGACCCAGTACTTC
>TRBV18|NA|NA|TRBJ1-6|15
CASSANRDPNSLLHF
TGTGCCAGCTCAGCGAACAGGGACCCTAATTCACTCCTCCACTTT
>TRBV6-6|NA|TRBD2|TRBJ2-7|14
CATLTNRGAYEQYF
TGTGCCACCTTGACGAACCGGGGGGCCTACGAGCAGTACTTC
>TRBV4-2|NA|NA|TRBJ2-2|17
CASSQEPSQGGTGELFF
TGTGCCAGCAGCCAAGAACCTAGCCAGGGAGGTACCGGGGAGCTGTTTTTT
>TRBV13|NA|NA|TRBJ2-7|14
CASSWGQSDYEQYF
TGTGCCAGCAGCTGGGGACAATCCGACTACGAGCAGTACTTC
>TRBV7-2|NA|TRBD1|TRBJ2-1|17
CASSPTLRTGGSNEQFF
TGTGCCAGCAGCCCTACGCTCAGGACAGGGGGATCCAATGAGCAGTTCTTC
>TRBV5-1|NA|TRBD1|TRBJ2-2|13
CASSQQGTGELFF
TGCGCCAGCAGCCAACAGGGGACCGGGGAGCTGTTTTTT
>TRBV7-3|NA|TRBD2|TRBJ2-1|14
CASSTSGGQNEQFF
TGTGCCAGCAGTACTAGCGGGGGGCAAAATGAGCAGTTCTTC
>TRBV7-2|NA|NA|TRBJ2-7|15
CASSLVQGLRYEQYF
TGTGCCAGCAGCTTAGTCCAGGGGCTGCGATACGAGCAGTACTTC
>TRBV19|NA|TRBD1|TRBJ1-1|14
CASSRGQVHTEAFF
TGTGCCAGTAGCCGAGGACAGGTACACACTGAAGCTTTCTTT
>TRBV7-9|once|NA|TRBJ2-1|15
CASSLVQGSYNEQFF
TGTGCCAGCAGCTTAGTGCAGGGCTCCTACAATGAGCAGTTCTTC
>TRBV15|NA|TRBD2|TRBJ2-5|15
CATSPQQLAGETQYF
TGTGCCACCAGCCCCCAGCAGCTAGCGGGGGAGACCCAGTACTTC
>TRBV18|NA|NA|TRBJ2-7|13
CASSPQGGYEQYF
TGTGCCAGCTCACCACAAGGCGGCTACGAGCAGTACTTC
>TRBV12-3/TRBV12-4|few|NA|TRBJ2-5|13
CASSFSNQETQYF
TGTGCCAGCAGTTTCAGTAACCAAGAGACCCAGTACTTC
>TRBV2|NA|NA|TRBJ1-3|15
CASKGDGSSGNTIYF
TGTGCCAGCAAAGGAGACGGTTCCTCTGGAAACACCATATATTTT
>TRBV6-5|NA|NA|TRBJ1-5|13
CASSDSGGQPQHF
TGTGCCAGCAGTGACTCAGGCGGCCAGCCCCAGCATTTT
>TRBV9|NA|NA|TRBJ1-3|16
CASSPGLQETGNTIYF
TGTGCCAGCAGCCCAGGGTTGCAGGAGACTGGAAACACCATATATTTT
>TRBV3-1/TRBV3-2|NA|TRBD1|TRBJ1-1|16
CASSLGQGGENTEAFF
TGTGCCAGCAGCCTGGGACAGGGGGGAGAGAACACTGAAGCTTTCTTT
>TRBV10-3|NA|NA|TRBJ2-2|15
CAISEGGALTGELFF
TGTGCCATCAGTGAGGGGGGGGCATTAACCGGGGAGCTGTTTTTT